This TCR beta chain was sequenced for a study of T-cell reconstitution after alpha-beta-depleted transplantation in children. V shed 4 bases and J 7 bases; nucleotides not matched to a gene: 6. The CDR3 spans 14 residues. Germline V lookup: CDR1 LGHNA, CDR2 YSLEER. The TCRbeta library was prepared with unique molecular identifiers. TCRdb itself ran the PCR reads through MiXCR, one entry per CDR3 protein. The profile shows some 640,000 distinct CDR3 sequences, around 16% of them singletons. The sequence came from a human donor who donated a stem cell graft to a child with acute myeloid leukemia. The gene calls are TRBV4-3 and TRBJ1-4, with 7 positions matching TRBD1. Here the sequenced sample was PBMCs from the stem cell graft donor, taken from the stem cell graft. CDR3 coding DNA: TGCGCCAGCAGCCCCAGGGGGGAAAGTGAAAAACTGTTTTTT. Amino acids: CASSPRGESEKLFF.